What follows describes a single TCR beta chain. Its antigen is unknown. The sample originates from a study of cytomegalovirus exposure and HLA in healthy donors. The PCR ran on 60 Vbeta and 13 Jbeta primers. Repertoires were generated with immunoSEQ multiplex PCR, while TCRdb's copy carries only in-frame clones and drops some. The data hold approximately 140,000 clones, with approximately 80% observed a single time. Whole-study findings and limits: In vitro confirmation showed three CMV-associated chains to be CMV antigen specific. Later, TCR association rates were found to vary by HLA locus, highest for DRB1 and lowest for HLA-C. V- and J-gene trimming in TCR beta was tied to a missense DCLRE1C variant by an analysis performed later.

V lost 6 bases and J lost 2; bases outside the gene matches: 6. Germline V gives CDR1 SGHAT, CDR2 FQNNGV. There are 14 residues in the CDR3. Though probably carrying unrecorded immune exposures, donors were nominally healthy at sampling. The source of this sequence is a woman aged 40-49 years in good health and CMV-seropositive. Specimen: PBMCs. The V gene is TRBV11-2, the J gene TRBJ2-7; 8 bases map to TRBD2. The CDR3 sequence: CASSSGLGPYEQYF. The DNA of the CDR3 is TGTGCCAGCAGTTCGGGACTAGGGCCCTACGAGCAGTACTTC.